What follows are 10 T cell receptor beta chains derived from one specimen sequenced in a study of blood T cell repertoires in COVID-19. This table comes from immunoSEQ multiplex PCR, and its TCRdb copy is limited to in-frame clones, with some not included. The table lists approximately 180,000 clones, over 75% of them singletons. The sequencing input was peripheral blood. The origin of the receptors is a person between 65 and 80 years old with COVID-19, enrolled during active disease.

Written as DNA, the CDR3 is TGTGCCAGCACAGGACTAGCGGGGGGGCTGAGAGATACGCAGTATTTT. Protein product: CASTGLAGGLRDTQYF. The rearrangement links TRBV7-2 to TRBJ2-3; 15 bases fit TRBD2. The V segment lost 7 bases and the J segment 5 bases; nucleotides outside the gene matches: 7. CDR3 length: 16 residues. In germline, CDR1 is SGHTA, CDR2 FQGNSA.

This clone was recorded once. The V gene is TRBV30, the J gene TRBJ2-7; TRBD2 matches at 7 bases. The length of the CDR3 is 15 residues. V lost 5 bases, J lost 2 bases, and 12 bases stayed unmatched. The germline CDR1 and CDR2 sequences are GTSNPN and SVGIG (reference sequence). This chain's CDR3 is CAWSPEASGTYEQYF. The CDR3 DNA follows: TGTGCCTGGTCTCCCGAGGCTAGCGGAACCTACGAGCAGTACTTC.

This clone was seen just once. This rearrangement joins TRBV19 to TRBJ2-1; TRBD1 is a possible D gene (5 bases). Germline values: CDR1 LNHDA, CDR2 SQIVND (reference sequence). The CDR3 extends over 14 amino acids. V lost 3 bases and J lost 5, with 11 bases in between. The CDR3 loop reads CASSIWGKDNEQFF. The CDR3 DNA sequence: TGTGCCAGTAGTATCTGGGGCAAGGACAATGAGCAGTTCTTC. Full variable domain (rest looked up from reference TRBV19 and TRBJ2-1): DGGITQSPKYLFRKEGQNVTLSCEQNLNHDAMYWYRQDPGQGLRLIYYSQIVNDFQKGDIAEGYSVSREKKESFPLTVTSAQKNPTAFYLCASSIWGKDNEQFFGPGTRLTVL.

The rearrangement links TRBV4-1 to TRBJ2-1, with D hard to call. The CDR3 length is 16 residues. Per germline, CDR1 MGHRA and CDR2 YSYEKL. V lost 0 bases and J lost 9, with 18 bases in between. The CDR3 bases are TGCGCCAGCAGCCAAGAGGTTGGAAGAGGCTACGGTGAGCAGTTCTTC. Its translation is CASSQEVGRGYGEQFF.

The J gene is TRBJ2-2, the V gene TRBV7-3; the D gene is possibly TRBD2 (7 bases). Trimming took off 3 bases at V and 4 bases at J, with 24 bases between the two ends. The CDR3 has 19 residues. Per the germline V gene, CDR1 is SGHTA and CDR2 is FQGTGA. The CDR3 sequence: CASSLGATSPGTFTGELFF. CDR3 nucleotide sequence: TGTGCCAGCAGCTTGGGGGCGACTAGCCCCGGTACTTTCACCGGGGAGCTGTTTTTT.

V and J are TRBV9 and TRBJ2-7; D perhaps matches TRBD2 (5 bases). CDR3 length equals 14 residues. Per the germline V gene, CDR1 is SGDLS and CDR2 is YYNGEE. Deletions cut 2 bases from V and 3 bases from J, with 12 bases between. The CDR3 is CASSVYPGNYEQYF. The CDR3, as DNA: TGTGCCAGCAGCGTCTATCCGGGAAACTACGAGCAGTACTTC.

The chain carries TRBV7-2 and TRBJ1-6; D not certain. The CDR3 contains 15 residues. Trimming took 1 base from V and 7 from J, leaving 11 bases between them. Germline CDR1 reads SGHTA; CDR2 reads FQGNSA. CDR3 amino acids: CASSLDNRSNSPLHF. The CDR3 DNA reads as TGTGCCAGCAGCTTAGATAACAGATCGAATTCACCCCTCCACTTT.

The rearrangement links TRBV5-1 to TRBJ2-2, with 9 bases matching TRBD2. V lost 1 base to trimming and J lost 1 base; unmatched junction nucleotides: 2. CDR3 length equals 16 residues. Germline-derived CDR1 and CDR2 are SGHRS and YFSETQ. This CDR3 reads CASSLLSGGNTGELFF. CDR3 nucleotides: TGCGCCAGCAGCTTGCTTAGCGGGGGGAACACCGGGGAGCTGTTTTTT. Together with reference TRBV5-1 and TRBJ2-2, the CDR3 gives the full variable domain: KAGVTQTPRYLIKTRGQQVTLSCSPISGHRSVSWYQQTPGQGLQFLFEYFSETQRNKGNFPGRFSGRQFSNSRSEMNVSTLELGDSALYLCASSLLSGGNTGELFFGEGSRLTVL.

The chain has TRBV11-2 and TRBJ2-3; 10 nucleotides match TRBD2. With 5 bases clipped from V and 6 bases from J, the junction kept 14 bases outside the gene matches. Germline-derived CDR1 and CDR2 are SGHAT and FQNNGV. The CDR3 is 17 residues long. The CDR3 bases are TGTGCCAGCAGCCCCCTCTCAAGCGGGGGGGCCACGGATACGCAGTATTTT. This sequence encodes CASSPLSSGGATDTQYF.

This clone has only a few counts. The CDR3 reads CASHDGTGLFNEQFF. In nucleotides, the CDR3 is TGTGCCAGCCACGACGGGACAGGGCTTTTCAATGAGCAGTTCTTC. V gene TRBV28 combines with J gene TRBJ2-1; TRBD1 agrees at 9 bases. Trimming cost V 8 bases and J 6 bases; bases outside gene matches: 11. There are 15 residues in the CDR3. Germline lookup yields CDR1 MDHEN and CDR2 SYDVKM.